This T cell receptor (beta chain) was retrieved from a study of shared clonotypes between healthy human individuals. Subsets obtained from CD4+ cells comprised CD45RA+ naive and CD45RA-negative memory cells. TCRdb's table, derived via immunoSEQ multiplex PCR, lists solely in-frame clones and lacks some. The repertoire includes some 2,100,000 clones, under 97% of them detected once, and about 0.13% sits in the top ten. CDR1 is MDHEN and CDR2 is SYDVKM in the germline V gene. The CDR3 extends over 15 amino acids. J lost 6 bases, V lost 5 bases, and 8 bases had no gene match. The V gene is TRBV28, the J gene TRBJ1-1; TRBD1 agrees at 11 bases. The sample consisted of naive CD4+ T cells sorted from blood. Noted subset: CD45RA+ positively selected. This receptor was obtained from a man younger than 35 in good health. The DNA for the CDR3 is TGTGCCAGCAGTCCTGGGACAGGGGGGGGACCTGAAGCTTTCTTT. Translated: CASSPGTGGGPEAFF.